The present entry profiles one T cell receptor beta chain with its context. There is no known antigen for this receptor. One base away there is no much larger clone; base qualities are not given. According to the study, the label for this sample's treatment or condition signals: randomized to nivolumab then ipilimumab (arm A) or the reverse (arm B). None of the trial patients had been given prior DNA-damaging chemotherapy. Thawed PBMCs were sorted on a FACS Aria II flow cytometer to isolate live CD3+CD8+ cells negative for CD19 and CD56. Samples were obtained from patients with melanoma enrolled in CheckMate 064, a randomized, open-label phase II trial of sequential checkpoint blockade. Peripheral blood mononuclear cells were obtained through leukapheresis, purified using Ficoll-Paque, and frozen in human serum containing roughly 10% DMSO. Purity of sorted blood CD3+CD8+ cells was verified at >95% immediately after sorting, followed by DNA extraction.

The data stem from a study of sequential checkpoint blockade in melanoma (dated by TCRdb to about 2019). About the full investigation: Using 1:1 randomization, the trial assigned patients either to first-line nivolumab followed by ipilimumab (arm A) or to ipilimumab followed by nivolumab (arm B). Maintenance nivolumab came after both trial sequences. Results and caveats for the whole study, not just this receptor: Larger, independent patient cohorts are needed to validate the response-prediction model that combines TCR metrics and mutation burden.

The immunoSEQ Assay was used to immunosequence TCRbeta CDR3 regions from genomic DNA. Prior to high-throughput sequencing, genomic DNA was amplified by bias-controlled multiplex PCR. The study's processing was this. To quantify the absolute abundance of each unique TCRbeta CDR3 region, the sequences were collapsed and filtered. Clonality, defined as 1 minus Pielou's evenness, was calculated using only productive rearrangements. Clones with significantly greater frequencies in on-treatment versus baseline samples were identified using a previously published method. This is the immuneACCESS table as TCRdb keeps it, with only in-frame sequences that have V and J called. A part of the clones is gone; compared with another copy, unresolved V genes explain less than half, and the rest is unexplained. V and J calls and clone size are as listed in that table; D and trimming were resolved from the DNA. Here the sample has 7,000 to 8,500 clones; 50% to 75% occur a single time. Approximately 8.9% of the sample is in the top ten clones.

Germline trimming amounts to 5 bases on V and 4 bases on J, with 18 as the count of junction bases outside the gene matches. As encoded in the germline V gene (reference sequence), CDR1 is GTSNPN while CDR2 is SVGIG. The CDR3 spans 17 residues, from the cysteine through the phenylalanine. The DNA shown is the 51-base CDR3, in frame from base 1. Rearrangement joined TRBV30 to TRBJ2-5, and 8 junctional nucleotides match TRBD2. The sequence derives from a human donor with melanoma. This material consisted of CD8+ T cells sorted from blood (inferred from file names), taken from a patient given nivolumab and ipilimumab in sequence. The nucleotide sequence reads as follows: TGTGCCTGGCGCCCCAACCCCCTCGGGCTAGCGGGAGAGACCCAGTACTTC. Translation gives CAWRPNPLGLAGETQYF. With all but the CDR3 taken from the reference TRBV30 and TRBJ2-5 genes, the full variable domain is: SQTIHQWPATLVQPVGSPLSLECTVEGTSNPNLYWYRQAAGRGLQLLFYSVGIGQISSEVPQNLSASRPQDRQFILSSKKLLLSDSGFYLCAWRPNPLGLAGETQYFGPGTRLLVL.